These T cell receptor beta chains were read from a single sample in a study of blood T cell repertoires in COVID-19. Generated by immunoSEQ multiplex PCR, the TCRdb table keeps only in-frame clones and is missing some. There are roughly 300,000 clones in the sample; about 90% occur only once, and approximately 0.99% lies in the top ten. The sequencing sample was made of PBMCs or T cells enriched from blood (not recorded which). The receptors shown here come from a woman aged 25 to 39 who had recovered from COVID-19. The CDR3 runs from the conserved cysteine through the conserved F or W. The order of the fields is D gene, V gene, clone size, J gene, CDR3 protein, CDR3 DNA. A D gene is named only where the DNA matches it firmly. The listing skips clone size in some rows; elsewhere it reads once, few, many or a size class.

D: -; V: TRBV3-1/TRBV3-2; size: -; J: TRBJ1-2; CDR3: CASSQGDGNGYTF; DNA: TGTGCCAGCAGCCAAGGAGATGGTAACGGCTACACCTTC
D: -; V: TRBV7-6; size: -; J: TRBJ2-2; CDR3: CASSLDSGSPTGELFF; DNA: TGTGCCAGCAGCTTAGATTCAGGGTCGCCCACCGGGGAGCTGTTTTTT
D: TRBD1; V: TRBV9; size: -; J: TRBJ1-2; CDR3: CASSVGQGESGYTF; DNA: TGTGCCAGCAGCGTGGGTCAGGGGGAGTCTGGCTACACCTTC
D: TRBD1; V: TRBV28; size: -; J: TRBJ1-2; CDR3: CASSHRGRGGYTF; DNA: TGTGCCAGCAGCCACAGGGGGCGAGGTGGCTACACCTTC
D: -; V: TRBV21-1; size: -; J: TRBJ2-3; CDR3: CASSAQSGGQPTSTDTQYF; DNA: TGTGCCAGCAGCGCCCAGAGTGGCGGACAGCCGACTAGCACAGATACGCAGTATTTT
D: TRBD1; V: TRBV5-1; size: -; J: TRBJ1-2; CDR3: CASSSTGDPLYTF; DNA: TGCGCCAGCAGCTCGACAGGGGACCCACTCTACACCTTC
D: -; V: TRBV5-8; size: -; J: TRBJ1-4; CDR3: CASSVQGSGREKLFF; DNA: TGTGCCAGCAGCGTTCAGGGTAGCGGACGCGAAAAACTGTTTTTT
D: -; V: TRBV15; size: once; J: TRBJ2-3; CDR3: CATSVNTDTQYF; DNA: TGTGCCACCAGCGTCAATACAGATACGCAGTATTTT
D: -; V: TRBV4-1; size: -; J: TRBJ2-5; CDR3: CASSETGGSETQYF; DNA: TGCGCCAGCAGCGAGACGGGGGGCAGCGAGACCCAGTACTTC
D: -; V: TRBV6-5; size: -; J: TRBJ1-1; CDR3: CASSYLRNTEAFF; DNA: TGTGCCAGCAGTTACCTCAGGAACACTGAAGCTTTCTTT
D: -; V: TRBV4-3; size: -; J: TRBJ1-1; CDR3: CASSQDTERDTEAFF; DNA: TGCGCCAGCAGCCAAGATACGGAGAGGGACACTGAAGCTTTCTTT
D: -; V: TRBV10-1; size: -; J: TRBJ2-1; CDR3: CASSRDNEQFF; DNA: TGCGCCAGCAGCAGGGACAATGAGCAGTTCTTC
D: -; V: TRBV6-2/TRBV6-3; size: -; J: TRBJ2-1; CDR3: CASSYLQSEQFF; DNA: TGTGCCAGCAGTTACTTACAATCTGAGCAGTTCTTC
D: TRBD2; V: TRBV19; size: -; J: TRBJ2-2; CDR3: CASRRGVNTGELFF; DNA: TGTGCCAGTCGGCGGGGGGTGAACACCGGGGAGCTGTTTTTT
D: -; V: TRBV21-1; size: once; J: TRBJ1-2; CDR3: CASSKVTPGGYTF; DNA: TGTGCCAGCAGCAAAGTTACGCCCGGTGGCTACACCTTC
D: -; V: TRBV15; size: -; J: TRBJ2-5; CDR3: CATSRDPTKETQYF; DNA: TGTGCCACCAGCAGAGATCCCACAAAAGAGACCCAGTACTTC
D: -; V: TRBV15; size: few; J: TRBJ1-2; CDR3: CATSREAREGYGYTF; DNA: TGTGCCACCAGCAGAGAAGCCAGGGAGGGCTATGGCTACACCTTC
D: -; V: TRBV10-3; size: -; J: TRBJ2-7; CDR3: CAISEYAREQYF; DNA: TGTGCCATCAGTGAGTATGCCCGGGAGCAGTACTTC
D: -; V: TRBV5-1; size: -; J: TRBJ2-1; CDR3: CASSRGTSGGNEQFF; DNA: TGCGCCAGCAGCCGCGGGACTTCAGGAGGCAATGAGCAGTTCTTC
D: TRBD2; V: TRBV7-9; size: -; J: TRBJ2-3; CDR3: CASSLVASGADTQYF; DNA: TGTGCCAGCAGCTTAGTGGCTAGCGGGGCAGATACGCAGTATTTT
D: -; V: TRBV11-3; size: -; J: TRBJ2-2; CDR3: CASSLTGTTGELFF; DNA: TGTGCCAGCAGCTTAACAGGGACCACCGGGGAGCTGTTTTTT
D: TRBD2; V: TRBV25-1; size: few; J: TRBJ2-3; CDR3: CASSPGTSGHTDTQYF; DNA: TGTGCCAGCAGCCCAGGGACTAGCGGACACACAGATACGCAGTATTTT
D: TRBD2; V: TRBV4-2; size: -; J: TRBJ2-2; CDR3: CASTLTGGTGELFF; DNA: TGTGCCAGCACCCTTACGGGGGGCACCGGGGAGCTGTTTTTT
D: -; V: TRBV18; size: -; J: TRBJ2-1; CDR3: CASSPSGGPLNEQFF; DNA: TGTGCCAGCTCACCAAGTGGGGGCCCCCTCAATGAGCAGTTCTTC
D: TRBD1; V: TRBV15; size: -; J: TRBJ1-4; CDR3: CATSRDNRGQRMFF; DNA: TGTGCCACCAGCAGAGATAATAGGGGGCAACGGATGTTTTTT
D: TRBD1; V: TRBV19; size: -; J: TRBJ1-2; CDR3: CASSINRGRDDGYTF; DNA: TGTGCCAGTAGTATCAACAGGGGGCGGGACGATGGCTACACCTTC
D: TRBD2; V: TRBV30; size: -; J: TRBJ2-3; CDR3: CAWSPGGEDTQYF; DNA: TGTGCCTGGAGTCCCGGGGGGGAGGATACGCAGTATTTT
D: TRBD2; V: TRBV7-9; size: -; J: TRBJ2-7; CDR3: CASSSTGTSPHEQYF; DNA: TGTGCCAGCAGCTCGACCGGGACTAGCCCCCACGAGCAGTACTTC
D: TRBD1; V: TRBV24-1; size: -; J: TRBJ2-1; CDR3: CATSDPGTDYNEQFF; DNA: TGTGCCACCAGTGATCCCGGGACAGACTACAATGAGCAGTTCTTC
D: TRBD2; V: TRBV3-1/TRBV3-2; size: -; J: TRBJ2-1; CDR3: CASSPGKGLAGGHNEQFF; DNA: TGTGCCAGCAGCCCGGGAAAGGGACTAGCGGGGGGACACAATGAGCAGTTCTTC
D: -; V: TRBV12-3/TRBV12-4; size: -; J: TRBJ1-1; CDR3: CASSLERNTEAFF; DNA: TGTGCCAGCAGTTTAGAGAGGAACACTGAAGCTTTCTTT
D: TRBD1; V: TRBV18; size: -; J: TRBJ2-1; CDR3: CASSSTGGGMDEQFF; DNA: TGTGCCAGCTCATCGACAGGGGGCGGTATGGATGAGCAGTTCTTC
D: TRBD1; V: TRBV2; size: -; J: TRBJ1-4; CDR3: CASRYRQGVYEKLFF; DNA: TGTGCCAGCAGATACAGACAGGGGGTCTATGAAAAACTGTTTTTT
D: -; V: TRBV28; size: -; J: TRBJ1-1; CDR3: CASSLLSRDDEAFF; DNA: TGTGCCAGCAGTTTATTGTCCCGGGATGATGAAGCTTTCTTT
D: TRBD1; V: TRBV18; size: -; J: TRBJ2-2; CDR3: CASSPPGHRGMNTGELFF; DNA: TGTGCCAGCTCACCACCCGGTCACAGGGGAATGAACACCGGGGAGCTGTTTTTT
D: -; V: TRBV23-1; size: once; J: TRBJ1-3; CDR3: CASSDCGAAGNTIYF; DNA: TGCGCCAGCAGTGACTGCGGGGCGGCGGGAAACACCATATATTTT
D: -; V: TRBV4-3; size: -; J: TRBJ1-3; CDR3: CASSQDPPRRGIGNTIYF; DNA: TGCGCCAGCAGCCAAGACCCACCCAGGCGGGGGATCGGAAACACCATATATTTT
D: -; V: TRBV5-6; size: -; J: TRBJ1-2; CDR3: CASSFFRGESESDYGYTF; DNA: TGTGCCAGCAGCTTCTTCAGGGGAGAGAGTGAAAGCGACTATGGCTACACCTTC
D: -; V: TRBV28; size: -; J: TRBJ1-2; CDR3: CASKGGTDRIYGYTF; DNA: TGTGCCAGTAAAGGCGGAACGGACAGAATCTATGGCTACACCTTC
D: -; V: TRBV19; size: -; J: TRBJ1-2; CDR3: CASSVGDYGYTF; DNA: TGTGCCAGTAGTGTCGGTGACTATGGCTACACCTTC
D: TRBD2; V: TRBV3-1/TRBV3-2; size: -; J: TRBJ2-2; CDR3: CASSQGLAGVGELFF; DNA: TGTGCCAGCAGCCAGGGACTAGCGGGGGTCGGGGAGCTGTTTTTT
D: -; V: TRBV30; size: -; J: TRBJ2-1; CDR3: CAWSVLGDLNEQFF; DNA: TGTGCCTGGAGTGTACTAGGAGACCTCAATGAGCAGTTCTTC
D: TRBD1; V: TRBV6-1; size: once; J: TRBJ1-2; CDR3: CASSERDRGLGYTF; DNA: TGTGCCAGCAGTGAAAGGGACAGGGGCTTAGGCTACACCTTC
D: -; V: TRBV3-1/TRBV3-2; size: -; J: TRBJ1-2; CDR3: CASSQAGRAYGYTF; DNA: TGTGCCAGCAGCCAAGCGGGGAGGGCCTATGGCTACACCTTC
D: -; V: TRBV19; size: few; J: TRBJ2-7; CDR3: CASSISSSTHEQYF; DNA: TGTGCCAGTAGTATATCTAGCTCCACCCACGAGCAGTACTTC
D: -; V: TRBV6-4; size: -; J: TRBJ1-2; CDR3: CASSDGRRGLNYGYTF; DNA: TGTGCCAGCAGTGACGGGCGCCGGGGGTTGAACTATGGCTACACCTTC